Listed here are 6 T cell receptor beta chains from one sample, sequenced in a study of cytomegalovirus exposure and HLA in healthy donors. Primers included in the PCR were 60 Vbeta and 13 Jbeta primers. The repertoire was sequenced with immunoSEQ multiplex PCR; TCRdb's copy has only in-frame clones and lacks some. The repertoire includes about 180,000 clones, around four fifths of them detected once, and about 4% sits in the top ten. The specimen sequenced was PBMCs. These receptors were collected from an older woman in good health and CMV-seropositive.

The chain combines TRBV27 with TRBJ2-7; TRBD2 matches at 8 bases. The V gene's germline CDR1 is MNHEY and CDR2 SMNVEV (reference sequence). CDR3 size: 17 residues. The trim removed 3 bases at V and 4 bases at J, leaving 14 bases unmatched. The CDR3 loop reads CASSLTLGTSERYEQYF. The CDR3 DNA reads as TGTGCCAGCAGTTTGACTTTAGGGACTAGTGAGAGGTACGAGCAGTACTTC.

The sample holds a few counts of this clone. This chain links TRBV30 with TRBJ2-1; 10 bases fit TRBD2. The CDR3 has 15 residues. The trim removed 3 bases at V and 6 bases at J, leaving 8 bases unmatched. Per germline, CDR1 GTSNPN and CDR2 SVGIG (reference sequence). CDR3 sequence (DNA): TGTGCCTGGAGCGCCCTAGCGGGAGTCCGCAATGAGCAGTTCTTC. Protein product: CAWSALAGVRNEQFF.

The chain uses TRBV4-3 and TRBJ2-4; D possibly corresponds to TRBD1 (6 bases). This CDR3 is 19 amino acids long. CDR1 is LGHNA, CDR2 YSLEER, per germline. V was trimmed by 4 bases and J by 0 bases, leaving 22 bases between them. The CDR3, as DNA: TGCGCCAGCAGCCGCCTGGTCGTGGACAGCCGGATAGCCAAAAACATTCAGTACTTC. Protein: CASSRLVVDSRIAKNIQYF.

The chain uses TRBV6-5 and TRBJ2-5, with D possibly matching TRBD1 (6 bases). Gene TRBJ2-7 matches the end of the DNA better, so the J call may be wrong. The CDR3 consists of 13 residues. The germline gives CDR1 MNHEY, CDR2 SVGAGI. As DNA, the CDR3 is TGTGCCACCGCGGAACAGGGTAGCCACGAGCAGTACTTC. It is translated as CATAEQGSHEQYF.

The rearrangement joins TRBV2 to TRBJ2-5, with D possibly matching TRBD1 (6 bases). The CDR3 extends over 14 amino acids. Per germline, CDR1 SNHLY and CDR2 FYNNEI. V was pared by 6 bases and J by 4 bases, with 15 bases between. CDR3 coding DNA: TGTGCCAGCAGCAGGGCAGGGGCGGCAGAGACCCAGTACTTC. This translates into CASSRAGAAETQYF.

As DNA, the CDR3 is TGTGCCAGCAGCTTCGGGAGTGGCAATGAGCAGTTCTTC. Protein: CASSFGSGNEQFF. The chain is built from TRBV11-2 and TRBJ2-1; D may be TRBD2 (6 bases). Trimming pared 3 bases from V and 6 bases from J, leaving 9 bases between. CDR1 is SGHAT, CDR2 FQNNGV, per germline. This CDR3 spans 13 amino acids.